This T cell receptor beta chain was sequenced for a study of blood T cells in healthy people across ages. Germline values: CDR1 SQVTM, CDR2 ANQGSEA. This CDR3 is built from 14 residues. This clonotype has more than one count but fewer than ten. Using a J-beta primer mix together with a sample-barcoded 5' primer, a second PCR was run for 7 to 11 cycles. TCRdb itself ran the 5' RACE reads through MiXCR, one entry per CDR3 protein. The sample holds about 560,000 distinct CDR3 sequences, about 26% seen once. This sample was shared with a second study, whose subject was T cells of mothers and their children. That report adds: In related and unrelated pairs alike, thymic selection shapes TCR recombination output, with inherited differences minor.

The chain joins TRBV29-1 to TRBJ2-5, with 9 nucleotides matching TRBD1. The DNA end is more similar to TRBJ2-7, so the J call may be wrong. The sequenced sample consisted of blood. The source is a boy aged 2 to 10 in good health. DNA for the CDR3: TGCAGCGTTGGTTTGGGACAGGGAAACTACGAGCAGTACTTC. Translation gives CSVGLGQGNYEQYF.